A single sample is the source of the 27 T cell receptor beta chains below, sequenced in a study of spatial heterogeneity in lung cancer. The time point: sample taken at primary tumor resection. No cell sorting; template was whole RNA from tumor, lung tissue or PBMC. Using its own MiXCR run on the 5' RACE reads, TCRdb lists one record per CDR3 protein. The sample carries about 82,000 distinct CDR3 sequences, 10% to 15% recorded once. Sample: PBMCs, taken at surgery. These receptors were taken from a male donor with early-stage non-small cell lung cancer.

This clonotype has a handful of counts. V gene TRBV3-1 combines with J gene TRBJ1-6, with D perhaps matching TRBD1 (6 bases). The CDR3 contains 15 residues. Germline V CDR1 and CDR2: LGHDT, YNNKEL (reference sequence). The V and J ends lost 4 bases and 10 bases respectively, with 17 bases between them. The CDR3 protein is CASSRLTGSESPLHF. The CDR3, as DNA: TGTGCCAGCAGCCGTCTAACAGGGTCTGAATCACCCCTCCACTTT.

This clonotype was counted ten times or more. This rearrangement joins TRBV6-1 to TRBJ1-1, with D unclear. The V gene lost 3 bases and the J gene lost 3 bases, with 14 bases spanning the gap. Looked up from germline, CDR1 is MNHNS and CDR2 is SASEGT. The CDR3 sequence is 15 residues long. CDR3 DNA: TGTGCCAGCAGTGAGGATGGGCAGCGGGACACTGAAGCTTTCTTT. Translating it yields CASSEDGQRDTEAFF.

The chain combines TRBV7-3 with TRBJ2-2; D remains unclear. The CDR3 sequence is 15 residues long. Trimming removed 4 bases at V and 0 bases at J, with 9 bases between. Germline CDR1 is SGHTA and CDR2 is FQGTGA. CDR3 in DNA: TGTGCCAGCAGCTCCGGTCCTACGAACACCGGGGAGCTGTTTTTT. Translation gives CASSSGPTNTGELFF. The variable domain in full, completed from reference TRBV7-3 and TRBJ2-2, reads GAGVSQTPSNKVTEKGKYVELRCDPISGHTALYWYRQSLGQGPEFLIYFQGTGAADDSGLPNDRFFAVRPEGSVSTLKIQRTERGDSAVYLCASSSGPTNTGELFFGEGSRLTVL.

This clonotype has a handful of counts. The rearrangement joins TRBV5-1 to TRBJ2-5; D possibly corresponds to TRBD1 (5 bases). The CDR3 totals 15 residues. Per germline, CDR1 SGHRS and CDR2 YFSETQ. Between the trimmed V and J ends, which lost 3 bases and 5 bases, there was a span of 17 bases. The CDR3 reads CASSSSHQGRETQYF. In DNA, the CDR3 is TGCGCCAGCAGCTCTTCGCACCAGGGCCGGGAGACCCAGTACTTC. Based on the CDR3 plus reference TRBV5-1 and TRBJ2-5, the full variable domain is KAGVTQTPRYLIKTRGQQVTLSCSPISGHRSVSWYQQTPGQGLQFLFEYFSETQRNKGNFPGRFSGRQFSNSRSEMNVSTLELGDSALYLCASSSSHQGRETQYFGPGTRLLVL.

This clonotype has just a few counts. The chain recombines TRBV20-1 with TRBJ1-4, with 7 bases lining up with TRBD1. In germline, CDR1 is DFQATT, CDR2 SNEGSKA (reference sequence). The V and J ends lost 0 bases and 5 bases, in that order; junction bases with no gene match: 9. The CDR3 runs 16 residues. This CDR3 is CSAREPRQGQNEKLFF. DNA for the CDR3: TGCAGTGCTAGAGAACCCCGACAGGGACAAAATGAAAAACTGTTTTTT.

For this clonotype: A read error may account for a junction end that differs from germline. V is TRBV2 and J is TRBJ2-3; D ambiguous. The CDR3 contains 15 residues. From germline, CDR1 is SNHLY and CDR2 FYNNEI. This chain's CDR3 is CASSVSRSSTDTQYF. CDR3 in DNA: TGTGCCAGCAGTGTTTCCAGATCCAGCACAGATACGCAGTACTTT.

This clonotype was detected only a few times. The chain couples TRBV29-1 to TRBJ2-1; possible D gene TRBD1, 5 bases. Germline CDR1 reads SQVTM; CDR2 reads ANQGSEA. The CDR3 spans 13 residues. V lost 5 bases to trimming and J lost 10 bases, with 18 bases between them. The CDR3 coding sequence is TGCAGCGTTATACCGCTAGGGGAAGAGGAGCAGTTCTTC. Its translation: CSVIPLGEEEQFF.

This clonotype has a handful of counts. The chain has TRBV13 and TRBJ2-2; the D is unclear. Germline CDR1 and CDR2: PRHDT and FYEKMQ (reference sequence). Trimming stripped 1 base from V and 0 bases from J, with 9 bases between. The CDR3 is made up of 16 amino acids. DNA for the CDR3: TGTGCCAGCAGCTTAGTGCGGCGATCGAACACCGGGGAGCTGTTTTTT. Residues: CASSLVRRSNTGELFF.

The DNA for the CDR3 is TGCGCCAGCAGCCAAGATCCTAGCGGGGATTACAATGAGCAGTTCTTC. Translation: CASSQDPSGDYNEQFF. The gene calls are TRBV4-1 and TRBJ2-1, with 9 bases aligning to TRBD2. Germline V gene lookup returns CDR1 MGHRA and CDR2 YSYEKL. The CDR3 is 16 amino acids. J lost 4 bases, V lost 0 bases, and 4 bases had no gene match.

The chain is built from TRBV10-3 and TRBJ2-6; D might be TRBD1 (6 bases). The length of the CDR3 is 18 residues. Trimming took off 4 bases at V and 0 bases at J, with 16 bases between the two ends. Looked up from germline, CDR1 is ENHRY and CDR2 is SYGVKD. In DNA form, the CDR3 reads TGTGCCATCAGTGCCGGGACAAGTTTCGACTCTGGGGCCAACGTCCTGACTTTC. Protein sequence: CAISAGTSFDSGANVLTF.

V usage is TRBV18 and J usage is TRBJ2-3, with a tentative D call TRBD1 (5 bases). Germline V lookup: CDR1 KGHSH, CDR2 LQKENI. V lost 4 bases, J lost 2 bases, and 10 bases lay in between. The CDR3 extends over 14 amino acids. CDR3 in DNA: TGTGCCAGCTCACTTCAGGGATTCACAGATACGCAGTATTTT. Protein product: CASSLQGFTDTQYF. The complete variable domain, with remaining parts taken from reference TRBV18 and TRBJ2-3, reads NAGVMQNPRHLVRRRGQEARLRCSPMKGHSHVYWYRQLPEEGLKFMVYLQKENIIDESGMPKERFSAEFPKEGPSILRIQQVVRGDSAAYFCASSLQGFTDTQYFGPGTRLTVL.

The CDR3 reads CSARDREGGKETQYF. Written as DNA, the CDR3 is TGCAGTGCTAGAGATAGAGAGGGCGGGAAAGAGACCCAGTACTTC. The genes are TRBV20-1 and TRBJ2-5; D is perhaps TRBD2 (6 bases). Germline V gene lookup returns CDR1 DFQATT and CDR2 SNEGSKA (reference sequence). The CDR3 consists of 15 residues. V was pared by 0 bases and J by 3 bases, with 14 bases between.

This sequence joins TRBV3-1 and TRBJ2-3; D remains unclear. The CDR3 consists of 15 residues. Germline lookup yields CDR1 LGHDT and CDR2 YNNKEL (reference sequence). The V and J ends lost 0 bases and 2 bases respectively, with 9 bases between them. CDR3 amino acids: CASSQEQTYTDTQYF. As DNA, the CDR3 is TGTGCCAGCAGCCAAGAACAGACGTACACAGATACGCAGTATTTT.

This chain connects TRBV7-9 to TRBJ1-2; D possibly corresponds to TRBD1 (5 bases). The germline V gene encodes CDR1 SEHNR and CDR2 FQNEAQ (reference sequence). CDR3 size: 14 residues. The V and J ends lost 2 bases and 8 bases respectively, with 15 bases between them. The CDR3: CASSLSMRGGGYTF. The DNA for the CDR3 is TGTGCCAGCAGCTTATCTATGAGGGGAGGAGGCTACACCTTC.

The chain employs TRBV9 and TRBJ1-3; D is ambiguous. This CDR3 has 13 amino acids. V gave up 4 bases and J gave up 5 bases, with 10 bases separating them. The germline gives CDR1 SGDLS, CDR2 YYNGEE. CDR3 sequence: CASSPSPRNTIYF. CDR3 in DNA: TGTGCCAGCAGCCCCTCGCCAAGAAACACCATATATTTT.

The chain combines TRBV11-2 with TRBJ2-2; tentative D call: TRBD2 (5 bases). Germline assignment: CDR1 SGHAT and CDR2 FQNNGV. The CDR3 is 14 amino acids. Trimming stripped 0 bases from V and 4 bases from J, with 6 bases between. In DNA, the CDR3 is TGTGCCAGCAGCTTAGAGAGGGTCACCGGGGAGCTGTTTTTT. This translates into CASSLERVTGELFF. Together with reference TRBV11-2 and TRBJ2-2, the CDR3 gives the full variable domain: EAGVAQSPRYKIIEKRQSVAFWCNPISGHATLYWYQQILGQGPKLLIQFQNNGVVDDSQLPKDRFSAERLKGVDSTLKIQPAKLEDSAVYLCASSLERVTGELFFGEGSRLTVL.

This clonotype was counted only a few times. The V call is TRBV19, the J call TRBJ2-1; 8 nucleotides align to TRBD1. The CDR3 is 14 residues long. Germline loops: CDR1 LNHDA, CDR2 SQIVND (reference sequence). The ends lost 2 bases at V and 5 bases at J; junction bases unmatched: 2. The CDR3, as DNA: TGTGCCAGTAGTATACAGGGGGCAGACAATGAGCAGTTCTTC. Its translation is CASSIQGADNEQFF.

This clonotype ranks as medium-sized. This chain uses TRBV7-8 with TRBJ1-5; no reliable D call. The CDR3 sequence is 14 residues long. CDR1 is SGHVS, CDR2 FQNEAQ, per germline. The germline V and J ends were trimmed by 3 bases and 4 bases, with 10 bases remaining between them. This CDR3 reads CASSFRRANQPQHF. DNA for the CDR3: TGTGCCAGCAGCTTTCGACGGGCAAATCAGCCCCAGCATTTT.

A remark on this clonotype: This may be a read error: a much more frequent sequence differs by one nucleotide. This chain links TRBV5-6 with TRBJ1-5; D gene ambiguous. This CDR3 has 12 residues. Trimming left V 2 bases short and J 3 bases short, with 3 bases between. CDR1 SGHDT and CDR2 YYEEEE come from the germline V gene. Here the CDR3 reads CASSLDNQPQHF. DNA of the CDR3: TGTGCCAGCAGCTTAGACAATCAGCCCCAGCATTTT.

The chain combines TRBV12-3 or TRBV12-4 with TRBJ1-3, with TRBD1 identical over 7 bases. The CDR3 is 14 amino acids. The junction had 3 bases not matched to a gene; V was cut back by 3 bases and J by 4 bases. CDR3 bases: TGTGCCAGCAGTTTCGGGACAGCCGGAAACACCATATATTTT. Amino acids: CASSFGTAGNTIYF.

The CDR3 bases are TGTGCCAGCAGTCCCAGTTCACGATATGGCTACACCTTC. This encodes CASSPSSRYGYTF. The chain links TRBV6-2 or TRBV6-3 to TRBJ1-2; D unclear. Germline-derived CDR1 and CDR2 are MNHEY and SVGEGT. Trimming shortened V by 5 bases and J by 5 bases, and 12 bases separated the two germline ends. This CDR3 region has 13 residues.

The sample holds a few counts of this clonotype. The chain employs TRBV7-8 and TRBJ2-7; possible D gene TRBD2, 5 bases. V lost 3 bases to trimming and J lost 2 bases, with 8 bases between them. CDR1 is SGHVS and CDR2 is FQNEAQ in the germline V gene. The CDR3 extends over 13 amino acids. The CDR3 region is CASSFDGTYEQYF. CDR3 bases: TGTGCCAGCAGCTTCGACGGGACCTACGAGCAGTACTTC. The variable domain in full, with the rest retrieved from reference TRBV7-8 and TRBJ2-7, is GAGVSQSPRYKVAKRGQDVALRCDPISGHVSLFWYQQALGQGPEFLTYFQNEAQLDKSGLPSDRFFAERPEGSVSTLKIQRTQQEDSAVYLCASSFDGTYEQYFGPGTRLTVT.

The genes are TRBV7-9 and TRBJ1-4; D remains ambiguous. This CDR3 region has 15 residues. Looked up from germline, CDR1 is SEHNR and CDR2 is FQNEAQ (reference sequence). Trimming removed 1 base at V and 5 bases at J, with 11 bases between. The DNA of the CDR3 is TGTGCCAGCAGCTTAGAGGAGCGGCGGAATGAAAAACTGTTTTTT. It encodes CASSLEERRNEKLFF.

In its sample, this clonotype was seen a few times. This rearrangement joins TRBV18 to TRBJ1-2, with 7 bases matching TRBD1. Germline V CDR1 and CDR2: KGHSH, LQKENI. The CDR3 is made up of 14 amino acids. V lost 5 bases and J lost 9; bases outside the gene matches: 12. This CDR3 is CASSLGQFGRSYTF. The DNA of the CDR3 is TGTGCCAGCTCATTGGGACAGTTCGGGAGAAGCTACACCTTC.

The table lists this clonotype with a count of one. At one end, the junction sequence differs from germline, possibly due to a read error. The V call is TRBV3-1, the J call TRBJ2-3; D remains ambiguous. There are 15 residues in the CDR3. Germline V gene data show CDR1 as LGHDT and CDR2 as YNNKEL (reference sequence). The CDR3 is CASSQDPATTDTQYF. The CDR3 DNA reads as TGTGCTAGCAGCCAAGACCCCGCTACCACAGATACGCAGTATTTT.

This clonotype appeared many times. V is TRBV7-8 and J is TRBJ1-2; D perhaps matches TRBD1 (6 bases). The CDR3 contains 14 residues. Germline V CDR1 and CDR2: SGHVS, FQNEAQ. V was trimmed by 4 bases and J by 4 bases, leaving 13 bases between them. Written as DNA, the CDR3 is TGTGCCAGCAGCTCTGGACAGCTTATCTATGGCTACACCTTC. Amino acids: CASSSGQLIYGYTF.

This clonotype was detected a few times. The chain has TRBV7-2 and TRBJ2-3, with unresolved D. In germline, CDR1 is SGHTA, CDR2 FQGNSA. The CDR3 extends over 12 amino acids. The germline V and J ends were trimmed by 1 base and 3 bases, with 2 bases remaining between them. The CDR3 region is CASSLETDTQYF. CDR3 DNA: TGTGCCAGCAGCTTAGAGACAGATACGCAGTATTTT.